These T cell receptor beta chains were read from a single sample in a study of neurological immune-mediated disorders. TCRdb processed the 5' RACE reads anew with MiXCR; each CDR3 protein has one entry. Here the sample spans 75,000 to 85,000 distinct CDR3 sequences, roughly 18% being singletons. The sample consisted of PBMCs. These receptors were taken from a middle-aged woman in good health. Both conserved end residues are part of each CDR3. D genes are given only for firm matches.

>TRBV20-1|NA
CSAIEGGLNEQFF
>TRBV4-2|TRBD1
CASSRDIGGSGNEQFF
>TRBV3-1|NA
CASSARGSYQETQYF
>TRBV29-1|TRBD2
CSVRTSSGANVLTF
>TRBV6-5|TRBD2
CASSSGLAGYNEQFF
>TRBV12-3/TRBV12-4|NA
CASSPFRGPGTEAFF
>TRBV7-8|TRBD2
CASSLKRGHPQETQYF
>TRBV27|TRBD1
CASSFLGPTGEEGEQFF
>TRBV7-2|NA
CASSLEGDGETQYF
>TRBV12-3/TRBV12-4|NA
CASSFEHLQETQYF
>TRBV4-3|NA
CASSQAVFAVTDTQYF
>TRBV20-1|NA
CSAKEVAGPNEQFF
>TRBV12-3/TRBV12-4|TRBD1
CASSGTDNYGYAF
>TRBV12-3/TRBV12-4|TRBD1
CASTKGATNYGYTF
>TRBV6-5|TRBD1
CASSRQGESYNEQFF
>TRBV25-1|NA
CASSEFVGGSYNEQFF
>TRBV7-2|TRBD2
CASSETSEQFF
>TRBV12-3/TRBV12-4|NA
CASSTAGGWTGELFF
>TRBV27|NA
CATSEGVGGPQHF
>TRBV10-2|NA
CASSPPGTNTEAFF
>TRBV12-3/TRBV12-4|NA
CASSPGTFFLRDTQYF
>TRBV7-6|TRBD2
CASSLAGGSQGDTQYF
>TRBV4-2|NA
CASSQTVNYGYTF
>TRBV7-2|NA
CASSELGRPNTEAFF
>TRBV12-3/TRBV12-4|TRBD1
CASRDRGPKSSGELFF
>TRBV3-1|NA
CASSQEGLGNYGYTF
>TRBV5-1|NA
CASSYEDPGTRNEQFF
>TRBV5-1|NA
CASSPGEADEQYF
>TRBV7-9|NA
CASSLNGLSDEQFF
>TRBV20-1|NA
CSVSWGVGQPQHF
>TRBV20-1|NA
CSARTCPSSGANVLTF
>TRBV5-1|NA
CASSPGIRKEETQYF
>TRBV27|NA
CASSLMGRDNSPLHF
>TRBV7-6|NA
CASSLRRGNTEAFF
>TRBV5-4|TRBD1
CASSLWSLQGDEQFF
>TRBV10-2|NA
CASRTTGTDTQYF
>TRBV18|TRBD2
CASSPPAGGYNEQFF
>TRBV5-1|TRBD2
CASSPRALASSGRETQYF
>TRBV5-1|NA
CASSLEGSGYEQYF
>TRBV15|TRBD1
CATSRVGGGDRGSNQPQHF
>TRBV7-8|NA
CASSLVPEMNTEAFF
>TRBV7-2|TRBD1
CASSSRTGGEYEQYF
>TRBV19|NA
CASSIPGYYGYTF
>TRBV7-2|NA
CASSLGRTLSSEAFF